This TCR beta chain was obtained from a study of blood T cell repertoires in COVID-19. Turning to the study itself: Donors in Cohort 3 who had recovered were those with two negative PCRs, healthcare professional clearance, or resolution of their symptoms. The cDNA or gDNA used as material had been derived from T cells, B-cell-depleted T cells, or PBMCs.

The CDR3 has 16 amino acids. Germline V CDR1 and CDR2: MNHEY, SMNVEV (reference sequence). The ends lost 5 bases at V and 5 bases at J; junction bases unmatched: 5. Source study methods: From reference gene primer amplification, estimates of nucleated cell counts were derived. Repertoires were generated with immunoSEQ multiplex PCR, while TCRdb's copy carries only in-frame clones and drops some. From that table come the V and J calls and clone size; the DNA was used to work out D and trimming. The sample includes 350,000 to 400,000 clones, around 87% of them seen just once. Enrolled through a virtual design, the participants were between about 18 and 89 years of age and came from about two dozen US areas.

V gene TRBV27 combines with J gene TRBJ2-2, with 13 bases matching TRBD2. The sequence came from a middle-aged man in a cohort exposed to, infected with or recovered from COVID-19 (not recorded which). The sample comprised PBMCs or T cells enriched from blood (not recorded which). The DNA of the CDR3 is TGTGCCAGCAGTATCCAGACTAGCGGGAGGACCGGGGAGCTGTTTTTT. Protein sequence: CASSIQTSGRTGELFF.